Listed below are T cell receptor beta chains from one sample, sequenced in a study of T-cell reconstitution after alpha-beta-depleted transplantation in children. TCRdb ran MiXCR on the PCR reads and lists one entry per CDR3 protein. The sample lists roughly 350,000 distinct CDR3 sequences; about 17% were seen once. Source: PBMCs, mostly from graft donor cells, taken 360 days after TCRalphabeta/CD19-depleted stem cell transplant. Source of these receptors: a male patient under 10 years old who had a stem cell transplant for acute lymphoblastic leukemia, so the T cells may come from the graft donor. Both conserved end residues are part of each CDR3. Fields, in order: D gene, V gene, J gene, clone size, CDR3 protein, CDR3 DNA. D genes are given only for firm matches. Where a row states a size, it is once, few, many or the class of an expanded clone; other rows omit it.

d_gene: TRBD1
v_gene: TRBV13
j_gene: TRBJ2-7
abundance: NA
CDR3aa: CASSLAGTGYHEQYF
CDR3nt: TGTGCCAGCAGCTTAGCTGGGACAGGGTACCACGAGCAGTACTTC

d_gene: TRBD2
v_gene: TRBV5-1
j_gene: TRBJ2-7
abundance: NA
CDR3aa: CASSLGTSGTPSNEQYF
CDR3nt: TGCGCCAGCAGCTTGGGGACTAGCGGGACACCATCGAACGAGCAGTACTTC

d_gene: NA
v_gene: TRBV7-1
j_gene: TRBJ1-5
abundance: NA
CDR3aa: CASSAQGPKQPQHF
CDR3nt: TGTGCCAGCAGCGCCCAGGGCCCCAAGCAGCCCCAGCATTTT

d_gene: NA
v_gene: TRBV20-1
j_gene: TRBJ2-3
abundance: many
CDR3aa: CSARDRIKADTQYF
CDR3nt: TGCAGTGCTAGGGACCGGATTAAGGCAGATACGCAGTATTTT

d_gene: NA
v_gene: TRBV29-1
j_gene: TRBJ2-5
abundance: NA
CDR3aa: CSHRGADQETQYF
CDR3nt: TGCAGCCATCGGGGAGCAGACCAAGAGACCCAGTACTTC

d_gene: NA
v_gene: TRBV12-3/TRBV12-4
j_gene: TRBJ2-5
abundance: many
CDR3aa: CASSSSLGETQYF
CDR3nt: TGTGCCAGCAGTTCCTCACTAGGAGAGACCCAGTACTTC

d_gene: NA
v_gene: TRBV27
j_gene: TRBJ2-7
abundance: NA
CDR3aa: CASSKPTEVEQYF
CDR3nt: TGTGCCAGCAGCAAACCGACAGAGGTCGAGCAGTACTTC

d_gene: NA
v_gene: TRBV7-2
j_gene: TRBJ1-5
abundance: NA
CDR3aa: CASSLGSLSNQPQHF
CDR3nt: TGTGCCAGCAGCTTAGGTAGCCTAAGCAATCAGCCCCAGCATTTT

d_gene: NA
v_gene: TRBV7-6
j_gene: TRBJ2-6
abundance: few
CDR3aa: CASSFSQGNSGANVLTF
CDR3nt: TGTGCCAGCAGCTTCTCCCAGGGGAACTCTGGGGCCAACGTCCTGACTTTC

d_gene: NA
v_gene: TRBV7-2
j_gene: TRBJ1-4
abundance: many
CDR3aa: CASSLVLGMNEKLFF
CDR3nt: TGTGCCAGCAGCTTAGTCCTGGGGATGAATGAAAAACTGTTTTTT

d_gene: TRBD1
v_gene: TRBV7-8
j_gene: TRBJ2-7
abundance: once
CDR3aa: CASSLAYLWDRFHEQYF
CDR3nt: TGTGCCAGCAGCTTAGCTTATTTGTGGGACAGGTTCCACGAGCAGTACTTC

d_gene: NA
v_gene: TRBV4-2
j_gene: TRBJ1-4
abundance: NA
CDR3aa: CASSPGGGLRLFF
CDR3nt: TGTGCCAGCAGCCCGGGCGGCGGCCTTAGACTGTTTTTT

d_gene: TRBD2
v_gene: TRBV29-1
j_gene: TRBJ2-1
abundance: many
CDR3aa: CSVDFVGRPRADEQFF
CDR3nt: TGCAGCGTTGACTTTGTCGGGAGGCCCAGGGCGGATGAGCAGTTCTTC

d_gene: TRBD1
v_gene: TRBV5-1
j_gene: TRBJ1-2
abundance: NA
CDR3aa: CASSLAYGDSHNYGYTF
CDR3nt: TGCGCCAGCAGCTTGGCCTATGGGGACAGCCATAACTATGGCTACACCTTC

d_gene: NA
v_gene: TRBV12-5
j_gene: TRBJ1-4
abundance: few
CDR3aa: CASGEGVREKLFF
CDR3nt: TGTGCTAGTGGTGAAGGGGTACGGGAAAAACTGTTTTTT

d_gene: TRBD1
v_gene: TRBV3-1
j_gene: TRBJ1-2
abundance: few
CDR3aa: CASSQDGDRGGGYTF
CDR3nt: TGTGCCAGCAGCCAAGATGGGGACAGGGGAGGAGGCTACACCTTC

d_gene: TRBD2
v_gene: TRBV7-2
j_gene: TRBJ2-7
abundance: few
CDR3aa: CASSYQRGGSYEQYF
CDR3nt: TGTGCCAGCAGCTACCAGCGGGGGGGTTCCTACGAGCAGTACTTC

d_gene: TRBD1
v_gene: TRBV9
j_gene: TRBJ2-5
abundance: few
CDR3aa: CASSVDVGQGGEETQYF
CDR3nt: TGTGCCAGCAGCGTTGATGTTGGACAGGGGGGAGAAGAGACCCAGTACTTC

d_gene: NA
v_gene: TRBV20-1
j_gene: TRBJ1-5
abundance: NA
CDR3aa: CSARQVGDQPQHF
CDR3nt: TGCAGTGCTAGACAGGTCGGGGACCAGCCCCAGCATTTT

d_gene: NA
v_gene: TRBV5-5
j_gene: TRBJ1-2
abundance: NA
CDR3aa: CASSPDSSYGYTF
CDR3nt: TGTGCCAGCAGCCCAGACAGCTCTTATGGCTACACCTTC

d_gene: TRBD1
v_gene: TRBV4-1
j_gene: TRBJ2-7
abundance: NA
CDR3aa: CASSRSDRGSYEQYF
CDR3nt: TGCGCCAGCAGCCGATCGGACAGGGGGTCCTACGAGCAGTACTTC

d_gene: NA
v_gene: TRBV29-1
j_gene: TRBJ2-3
abundance: few
CDR3aa: CSVEDEAGKVDTQYF
CDR3nt: TGCAGCGTTGAAGATGAGGCGGGAAAGGTCGATACGCAGTATTTT

d_gene: NA
v_gene: TRBV7-9
j_gene: TRBJ2-1
abundance: NA
CDR3aa: CASSLLGGEQFF
CDR3nt: TGTGCCAGCAGCTTATTGGGGGGAGAGCAGTTCTTC